The 15 T cell receptor beta chains given below trace back to one sample, sequenced in a study of T cell repertoires in aging, cancer and after chemotherapy. Rearranged V-D-J TRB sequences were amplified with a mixed TRB-A/B primer pool. TCRdb re-called the multiplex PCR reads through MiXCR, storing one row per CDR3 protein. Of approximately 2,000 distinct CDR3 sequences in the sample, roughly 25% were seen once. Peripheral blood genomic DNA, not sorted cells or RNA, was the template. Sequencing was performed on blood. All receptors derive from a human donor with a solid tumor.

The chain recombines TRBV29-1 with TRBJ2-7, with 7 bases matching TRBD1. Germline values: CDR1 SQVTM, CDR2 ANQGSEA. The CDR3 runs to 12 residues. V dropped 7 bases and J dropped 1; count of bases not matched to a gene: 4. This CDR3 is CSAQTGSYEQYF. The CDR3 nucleotides are TGCAGCGCCCAGACAGGGTCCTACGAGCAGTACTTC.

The CDR3 DNA follows: TGTGCCAGCAGCTTAACTAGCGGGAGCACAGATACGCAGTATTTT. Translating it yields CASSLTSGSTDTQYF. The V and J genes are TRBV7-9 and TRBJ2-3; 9 bases align to TRBD2. The length of the CDR3 is 15 residues. CDR1 is SEHNR, CDR2 FQNEAQ, per germline (reference sequence). The trim removed 2 bases at V and 0 bases at J, leaving 0 bases unmatched. Looking up the rest from reference TRBV7-9 and TRBJ2-3 gives the full variable domain: DTGVSQNPRHKITKRGQNVTFRCDPISEHNRLYWYRQTLGQGPEFLTYFQNEAQLEKSRLLSDRFSAERPKGSFSTLEIQRTEQGDSAMYLCASSLTSGSTDTQYFGPGTRLTVL.

In the case of this clonotype: This sequence may be a read error, since a much larger clone differs from it by one base. The chain couples TRBV20-1 to TRBJ1-5; a possible D gene is TRBD1 (6 bases). V lost 6 bases to trimming and J lost 7 bases, with 16 bases between them. Germline V CDR1 and CDR2: DFQATT, SNEGSKA (reference sequence). This CDR3 comprises 13 residues. CDR3: CSAPHGDKQPQHF. DNA for the CDR3: TGCAGTGCCCCCCACGGGGACAAACAGCCCCAGCATTTT.

The V and J genes are TRBV7-9 and TRBJ1-3; a weak D match, TRBD1 (6 bases). Between the trimmed V and J ends, which lost 1 base and 6 bases, there was a span of 13 bases. From germline, CDR1 is SEHNR and CDR2 FQNEAQ (reference sequence). The CDR3 covers 15 residues. CDR3 sequence (DNA): TGTGCCAGCAGCTTAGAAAGGGGGAGAGAAAACACCATATATTTT. Amino acid sequence: CASSLERGRENTIYF.

By share, this clonotype counts as medium-sized (0.01 to 0.1%). The rearrangement joins TRBV5-4 to TRBJ2-7; D assignment may be TRBD1 or TRBD2 (5 bases each). Trimming took 5 bases from V and 4 from J, leaving 25 bases between them. There are 17 residues in the CDR3. CDR1 and CDR2 from the germline V gene are SGHNT and YYREEE (reference sequence). The chain's CDR3 is CASSSGAGALGVYEQYF. The DNA of the CDR3 is TGTGCCAGCAGTTCTGGGGCCGGGGCCCTAGGGGTTTACGAGCAGTACTTC.

V usage is TRBV5-6 and J usage is TRBJ2-1; the match to TRBD1 covers 7 bases. V dropped 3 bases and J dropped 5; count of bases not matched to a gene: 14. The germline V gene has CDR1 SGHDT and CDR2 YYEEEE. The CDR3 extends over 17 amino acids. CDR3 coding DNA: TGTGCCAGCAGCTACGTTCCTTTGGGGACAGATCACAATGAGCAGTTCTTC. It translates to CASSYVPLGTDHNEQFF.

The chain links TRBV5-5 to TRBJ2-7; tentative D call: TRBD1 (6 bases). Trimming removed 0 bases at V and 2 bases at J, with 12 bases between. The CDR3 totals 15 residues. Looked up from germline, CDR1 is SGHKS and CDR2 is YYEKEE (reference sequence). CDR3 protein: CASSLALTGPYEQYV. The CDR3 DNA reads TGTGCCAGCAGCTTGGCCCTGACAGGACCCTACGAGCAGTACGTC.

Points on this clonotype: The junction does not match germline at one end; this may be a read error. This chain joins TRBV10-3 and TRBJ2-3; the D is unclear. The CDR3 has 13 residues. Germline lookup yields CDR1 ENHRY and CDR2 SYGVKD. In nucleotides, the CDR3 is TGTGCCAGCAGTGACGGGAGCACAGATACGCAGTATTTT. It translates to CASSDGSTDTQYF.

The chain recombines TRBV3-2 with TRBJ1-2; the D call TRBD1 from the table was never checked on the DNA. TRBV3-2 counts as a pseudogene. The CDR3 is 18 residues long. CDR3 sequence: CASSRADPELNRIYGYTF. The CDR3 bases are TGTGCCAGCAGCCGCGCCGACCCGGAGTTAAACCGGATCTATGGCTACACCTTC.

Within the sample, this clonotype is large. V and J are TRBV30 and TRBJ2-7, with TRBD1 identical over 9 bases. Germline V gives CDR1 GTSNPN, CDR2 SVGIG (reference sequence). V dropped 5 bases and J dropped 7; count of bases not matched to a gene: 9. The CDR3 contains 13 residues. The CDR3 sequence: CAWAGTGRGEQYF. In DNA, the CDR3 is TGTGCCTGGGCTGGGACAGGGCGTGGGGAGCAGTACTTC.

This clonotype qualifies as medium-sized. The chain carries TRBV6-6 and TRBJ1-5; D possibly corresponds to TRBD1 (5 bases). V was clipped by 7 bases and J by 9 bases, with 10 bases between them. CDR3 length: 11 amino acids. In germline, CDR1 is MNHNY, CDR2 SVGAGI (reference sequence). The CDR3 DNA is TGTGCCAGCACCAACGGGGGGCCCCAGCATTTT. This codes for CASTNGGPQHF.

The chain joins TRBV20-1 to TRBJ2-1; TRBD2 matches at 8 bases. The length of the CDR3 is 17 residues. V trimming: 3 bases; J trimming: 0 bases; junction bases outside the gene matches: 10. Germline V lookup: CDR1 DFQATT, CDR2 SNEGSKA (reference sequence). The CDR3 is CSASANSGVNSYNEQFF. The CDR3 DNA follows: TGCAGTGCTAGCGCCAATAGCGGGGTGAACTCCTACAATGAGCAGTTCTTC.

In its sample, this clonotype is medium-sized. The V and J genes are TRBV28 and TRBJ1-4; D call uncertain. This CDR3 region has 13 residues. Germline loops: CDR1 MDHEN, CDR2 SYDVKM. Trimming took 8 bases from V and 8 from J, leaving 15 bases between them. The CDR3 DNA sequence: TGTGCCAGCGAAACTGTGGCGCGGGAAAAACTGTTTTTT. Translated, it gives CASETVAREKLFF. Based on the CDR3 plus reference TRBV28 and TRBJ1-4, the full variable domain is DVKVTQSSRYLVKRTGEKVFLECVQDMDHENMFWYRQDPGLGLRLIYFSYDVKMKEKGDIPEGYSVSREKKERFSLILESASTNQTSMYLCASETVAREKLFFGSGTQLSVL.

By proportion, this clonotype is medium-sized (0.01 to 0.1%). The chain recombines TRBV6-4 with TRBJ2-1; 7 bases match TRBD2. V lost 2 bases, J lost 6 bases, and 10 bases stayed unmatched. The CDR3 totals 16 residues. CDR1 is MRHNA and CDR2 is SNTAGT in the germline V gene. The CDR3 sequence is CASSDQLAASSNEQFF. The CDR3 DNA reads TGTGCCAGCAGTGACCAGCTAGCGGCGAGTAGCAATGAGCAGTTCTTC.

This clonotype is termed medium-sized. The chain couples TRBV6-1 to TRBJ1-5, with 11 bases identical to TRBD1. CDR1 is MNHNS and CDR2 is SASEGT in the germline V gene. The CDR3 consists of 16 residues. With 1 base clipped from V and 5 bases from J, the junction kept 4 bases outside the gene matches. The CDR3 region is CASSEVPGQGDQPQHF. CDR3 DNA: TGTGCCAGCAGTGAAGTGCCGGGACAGGGGGATCAGCCCCAGCATTTT.